This TCR beta chain was sequenced in a study of blood T cell repertoires in COVID-19. The V segment lost 0 bases and the J segment 14 bases; nucleotides outside the gene matches: 12. Germline V gene sequence: CDR1 MNHEY, CDR2 SMNVEV (reference sequence). The CDR3 extends over 15 amino acids. Generated by immunoSEQ multiplex PCR, the TCRdb table keeps only in-frame clones and is missing some. The sample has approximately 240,000 clones; approximately 85% are singletons. The receptor was isolated from a man aged 50 to 59 with acute or convalescent COVID-19. V is TRBV27 and J is TRBJ2-1; 8 bases fit TRBD1. The sample taken for sequencing was peripheral blood. The CDR3 bases are TGTGCCAGCAGTTTATCGCAAGCCGGGACAGGCTTTAAGTTCTTC. It encodes CASSLSQAGTGFKFF.